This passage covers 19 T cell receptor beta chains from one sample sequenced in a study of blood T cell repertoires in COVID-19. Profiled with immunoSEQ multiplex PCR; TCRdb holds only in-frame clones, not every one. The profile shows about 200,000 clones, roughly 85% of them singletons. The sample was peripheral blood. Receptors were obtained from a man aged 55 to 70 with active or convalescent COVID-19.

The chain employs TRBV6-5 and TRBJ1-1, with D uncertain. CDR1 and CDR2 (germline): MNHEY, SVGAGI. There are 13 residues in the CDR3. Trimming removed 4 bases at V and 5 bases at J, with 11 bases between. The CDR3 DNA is TGTGCCAGCAGTTCAGCAGCGCGAACTGAAGCTTTCTTT. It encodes CASSSAARTEAFF.

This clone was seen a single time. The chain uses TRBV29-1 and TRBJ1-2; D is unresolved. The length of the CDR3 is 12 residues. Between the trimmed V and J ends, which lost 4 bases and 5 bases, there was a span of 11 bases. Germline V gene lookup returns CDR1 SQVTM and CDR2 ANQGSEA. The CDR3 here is CSVGDQAYGYTF. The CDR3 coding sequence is TGCAGCGTTGGAGACCAAGCTTATGGCTACACCTTC.

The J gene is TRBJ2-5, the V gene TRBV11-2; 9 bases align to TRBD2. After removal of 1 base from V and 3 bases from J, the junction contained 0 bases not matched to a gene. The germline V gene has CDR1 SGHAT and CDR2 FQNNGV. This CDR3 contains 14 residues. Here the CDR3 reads CASSLASGEETQYF. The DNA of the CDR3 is TGTGCCAGCAGCTTAGCTAGCGGGGAAGAGACCCAGTACTTC.

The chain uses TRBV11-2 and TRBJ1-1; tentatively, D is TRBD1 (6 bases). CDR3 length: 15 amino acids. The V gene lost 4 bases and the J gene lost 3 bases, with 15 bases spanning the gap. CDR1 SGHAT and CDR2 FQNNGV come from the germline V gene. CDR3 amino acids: CASSSRGGADTEAFF. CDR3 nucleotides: TGTGCCAGCAGCTCGCGGGGGGGCGCGGACACTGAAGCTTTCTTT. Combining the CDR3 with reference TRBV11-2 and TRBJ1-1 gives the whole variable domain EAGVAQSPRYKIIEKRQSVAFWCNPISGHATLYWYQQILGQGPKLLIQFQNNGVVDDSQLPKDRFSAERLKGVDSTLKIQPAKLEDSAVYLCASSSRGGADTEAFFGQGTRLTVV.

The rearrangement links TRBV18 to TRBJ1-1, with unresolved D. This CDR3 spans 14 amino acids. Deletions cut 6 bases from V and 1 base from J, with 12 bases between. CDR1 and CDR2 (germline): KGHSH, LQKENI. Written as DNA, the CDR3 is TGTGCCAGCTCGGCCGAGGGCGGGAACACTGAAGCTTTCTTT. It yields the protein CASSAEGGNTEAFF.

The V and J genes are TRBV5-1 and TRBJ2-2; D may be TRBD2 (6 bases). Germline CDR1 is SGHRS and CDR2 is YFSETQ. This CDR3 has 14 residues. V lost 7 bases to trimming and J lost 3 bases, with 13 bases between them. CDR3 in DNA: TGCGCCAGCCGAGGGCAGCGGGACACCGGGGAGCTGTTTTTT. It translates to CASRGQRDTGELFF.

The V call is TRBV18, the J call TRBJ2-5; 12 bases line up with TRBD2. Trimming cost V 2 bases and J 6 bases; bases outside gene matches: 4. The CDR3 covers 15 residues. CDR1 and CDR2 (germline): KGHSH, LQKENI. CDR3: CASSPELAGGKTQYF. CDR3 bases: TGTGCCAGCTCACCAGAACTAGCGGGGGGCAAGACCCAGTACTTC.

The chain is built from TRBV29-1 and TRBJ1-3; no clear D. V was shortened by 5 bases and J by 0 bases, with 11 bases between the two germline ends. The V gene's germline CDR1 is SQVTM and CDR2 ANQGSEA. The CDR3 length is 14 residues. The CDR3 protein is CSVKTTSSGNTIYF. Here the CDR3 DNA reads TGCAGCGTTAAGACAACTAGCTCTGGAAACACCATATATTTT. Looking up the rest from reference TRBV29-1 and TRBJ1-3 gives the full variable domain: SAVISQKPSRDICQRGTSLTIQCQVDSQVTMMFWYRQQPGQSLTLIATANQGSEATYESGFVIDKFPISRPNLTFSTLTVSNMSPEDSSIYLCSVKTTSSGNTIYFGEGSWLTVV.

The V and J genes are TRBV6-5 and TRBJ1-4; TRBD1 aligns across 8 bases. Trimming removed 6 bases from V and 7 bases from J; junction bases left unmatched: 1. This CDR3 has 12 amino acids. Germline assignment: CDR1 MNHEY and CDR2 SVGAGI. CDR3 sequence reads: CASSGQGEKLFF. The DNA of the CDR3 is TGTGCCAGCAGCGGACAGGGTGAAAAACTGTTTTTT.

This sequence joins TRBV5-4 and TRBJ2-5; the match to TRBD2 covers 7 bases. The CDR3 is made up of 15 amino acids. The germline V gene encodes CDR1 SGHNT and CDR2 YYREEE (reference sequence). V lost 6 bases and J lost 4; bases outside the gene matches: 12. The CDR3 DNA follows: TGTGCCAGCAACCCAGGCGGGACTACAGGAGAGACCCAGTACTTC. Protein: CASNPGGTTGETQYF.

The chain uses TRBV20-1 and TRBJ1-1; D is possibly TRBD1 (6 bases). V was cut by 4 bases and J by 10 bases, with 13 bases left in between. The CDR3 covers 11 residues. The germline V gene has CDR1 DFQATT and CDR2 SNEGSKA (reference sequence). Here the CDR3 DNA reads TGCAGTGCTAATCAGGGGCTCGTAGCTTTCTTT. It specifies CSANQGLVAFF.

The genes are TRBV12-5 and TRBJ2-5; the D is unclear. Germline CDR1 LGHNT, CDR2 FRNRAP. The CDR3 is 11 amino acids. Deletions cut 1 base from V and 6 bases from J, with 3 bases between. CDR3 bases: TGTGCTAGTGGTTTGGGGCAGACCCAGTACTTC. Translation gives CASGLGQTQYF.

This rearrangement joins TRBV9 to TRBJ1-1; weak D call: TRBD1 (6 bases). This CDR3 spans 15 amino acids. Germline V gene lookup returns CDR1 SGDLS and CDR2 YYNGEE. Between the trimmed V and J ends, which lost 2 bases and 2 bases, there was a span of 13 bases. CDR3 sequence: CASSVTTGLNTEAFF. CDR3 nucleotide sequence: TGTGCCAGCAGCGTTACAACAGGGTTAAACACTGAAGCTTTCTTT.

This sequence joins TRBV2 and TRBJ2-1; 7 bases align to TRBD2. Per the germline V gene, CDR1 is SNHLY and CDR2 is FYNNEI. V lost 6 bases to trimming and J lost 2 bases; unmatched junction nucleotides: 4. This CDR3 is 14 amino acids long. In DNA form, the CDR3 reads TGTGCCAGCAGGGGCACTAGCGCCTACAATGAGCAGTTCTTC. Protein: CASRGTSAYNEQFF.

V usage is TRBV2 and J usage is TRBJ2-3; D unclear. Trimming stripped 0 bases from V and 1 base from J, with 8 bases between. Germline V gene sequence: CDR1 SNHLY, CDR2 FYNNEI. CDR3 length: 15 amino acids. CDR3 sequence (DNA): TGTGCCAGCAGTGAAGCGTGGCAGGGCACAGATACGCAGTATTTT. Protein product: CASSEAWQGTDTQYF. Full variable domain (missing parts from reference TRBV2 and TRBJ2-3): EPEVTQTPSHQVTQMGQEVILRCVPISNHLYFYWYRQILGQKVEFLVSFYNNEISEKSEIFDDQFSVERPDGSNFTLKIRSTKLEDSAMYFCASSEAWQGTDTQYFGPGTRLTVL.

This CDR3 reads CASSARNTEAFF. CDR3 bases: TGTGCCAGCAGTGCCAGGAACACTGAAGCTTTCTTT. The rearrangement uses TRBV2 and TRBJ1-1; D gene uncertain. V lost 4 bases and J lost 1, with 4 bases in between. The CDR3 covers 12 residues. Germline CDR1 SNHLY, CDR2 FYNNEI.

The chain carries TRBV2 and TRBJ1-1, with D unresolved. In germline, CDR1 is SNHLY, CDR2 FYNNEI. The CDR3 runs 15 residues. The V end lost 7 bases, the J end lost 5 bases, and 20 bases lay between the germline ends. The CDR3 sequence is CASTLLGGGGTEAFF. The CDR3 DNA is TGTGCCAGCACGCTCCTTGGCGGAGGTGGGACTGAAGCTTTCTTT.

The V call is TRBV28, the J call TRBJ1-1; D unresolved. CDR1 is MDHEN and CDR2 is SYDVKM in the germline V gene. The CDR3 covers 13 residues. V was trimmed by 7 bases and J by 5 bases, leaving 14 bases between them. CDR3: CASKGRPLTEAFF. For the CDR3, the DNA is TGTGCCAGCAAAGGGAGGCCCTTAACTGAAGCTTTCTTT.

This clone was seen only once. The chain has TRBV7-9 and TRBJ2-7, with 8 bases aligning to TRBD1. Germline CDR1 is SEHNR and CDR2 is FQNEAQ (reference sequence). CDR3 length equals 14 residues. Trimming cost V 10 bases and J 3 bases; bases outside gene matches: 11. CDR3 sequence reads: CATSTKDRDYEQYF. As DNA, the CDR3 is TGTGCCACCTCAACAAAGGACAGGGACTACGAGCAGTACTTC.